A single sample gave rise to the 15 T cell receptor beta chains below, sequenced in a study of Graves' ophthalmopathy and Graves' hyperthyroidism. Amplified material comprised TCR beta CDR3 regions derived from RNA transcripts. The first round was an RT-PCR with HTBI primers, and the second round was a multiplex PCR. Using its own MiXCR run on the multiplex PCR reads, TCRdb lists one record per CDR3 protein. The sample lists hundreds of thousands of distinct CDR3 sequences; about a fifth were seen once. Sequenced material: peripheral blood. The receptors originated from a woman between 45 and 60 years old with Graves' ophthalmopathy.

At least ten counts were recorded for this clonotype. The V and J genes are TRBV20-1 and TRBJ2-5, with no clear D. CDR3 length: 13 amino acids. V was clipped by 5 bases and J by 1 base, with 11 bases between them. Looked up from germline, CDR1 is DFQATT and CDR2 is SNEGSKA (reference sequence). DNA for the CDR3: TGCAGTGCTGATAGTGGGTTCCAAGAGACCCAGTACTTC. Residues: CSADSGFQETQYF.

This clonotype was detected a few times. The V gene is TRBV3-1, the J gene TRBJ1-1, with 7 bases aligning to TRBD1. The CDR3 is made up of 15 amino acids. Trimming took 4 bases from V and 5 from J; bases not matched to a gene: 10. Germline values: CDR1 LGHDT, CDR2 YNNKEL (reference sequence). The CDR3 DNA follows: TGTGCCAGCAGCCCCGACAGGGCTACCGGGACTGAAGCTTTCTTT. Its protein product is CASSPDRATGTEAFF.

The CDR3 loop is CASSQDKTVSGNTIYF. The CDR3 DNA follows: TGCGCCAGCAGCCAAGATAAAACAGTCTCTGGAAACACCATATATTTT. The chain is built from TRBV4-1 and TRBJ1-3; D is unresolved. Per the germline V gene, CDR1 is MGHRA and CDR2 is YSYEKL. There are 16 residues in the CDR3. The ends were cut back, 0 bases at V and 0 bases at J, with 9 bases in the middle.

In its sample, this clonotype was seen many times. This rearrangement joins TRBV19 to TRBJ2-5; 8 nucleotides agree with TRBD2. Germline trimming cut 7 bases from V and 1 base from J; bases unmatched to any gene: 5. Germline loops: CDR1 LNHDA, CDR2 SQIVND (reference sequence). The CDR3 covers 14 residues. The CDR3 bases are TGTGCCAGTACCGATGCGGGGGGCCAAGAGACCCAGTACTTC. This codes for CASTDAGGQETQYF. The whole variable domain, remainder taken from reference TRBV19 and TRBJ2-5, is DGGITQSPKYLFRKEGQNVTLSCEQNLNHDAMYWYRQDPGQGLRLIYYSQIVNDFQKGDIAEGYSVSREKKESFPLTVTSAQKNPTAFYLCASTDAGGQETQYFGPGTRLLVL.

This clonotype came up many times. This chain joins TRBV18 and TRBJ2-4, with a tentative D call TRBD1 (5 bases). The CDR3 extends over 14 amino acids. With 3 bases removed from V and 1 base from J, the gap between germline ends came to 7 bases. CDR1 and CDR2 from the germline V gene are KGHSH and LQKENI. The DNA for the CDR3 is TGTGCCAGCTCACCGGCAGGGGCCAAAAACATTCAGTACTTC. As protein: CASSPAGAKNIQYF.

This clonotype appeared many times. The rearrangement uses TRBV2 and TRBJ1-1; unclear D gene. The CDR3 consists of 10 residues. The V and J ends lost 7 bases and 7 bases respectively, with 7 bases between them. Germline V lookup: CDR1 SNHLY, CDR2 FYNNEI. In nucleotides, the CDR3 is TGTGCCAGCATTGGGCTTGAAGCTTTCTTT. Translation: CASIGLEAFF.

There are many counts of this clonotype. This chain joins TRBV4-1 and TRBJ1-2; D is ambiguous. The CDR3 is made up of 18 amino acids. Germline values: CDR1 MGHRA, CDR2 YSYEKL. With 1 base removed from V and 4 bases from J, the gap between germline ends came to 22 bases. CDR3 DNA sequence: TGCGCCAGCAGCCAAGGCCTTCTTGTGGAGGGTCGGCCCTATGGCTACACCTTC. Translation gives CASSQGLLVEGRPYGYTF.

In its sample, this clonotype was seen many times. The V and J genes are TRBV12-3 or TRBV12-4 and TRBJ1-2; no reliable D call. The CDR3 sequence is 12 residues long. Deletions cut 4 bases from V and 8 bases from J, with 11 bases between. The CDR3 sequence: CASSSGGRGYTF. The CDR3, as DNA: TGTGCCAGCAGTTCCGGAGGGCGCGGCTACACCTTC.

This clonotype was picked up a small number of times. The V call is TRBV11-2, the J call TRBJ2-2, with D maybe TRBD1 (6 bases). V lost 2 bases to trimming and J lost 2 bases, with 18 bases between them. Germline V CDR1 and CDR2: SGHAT, FQNNGV. The CDR3 length is 18 residues. This chain's CDR3 is CASSLRDKGGANTGELFF. CDR3 nucleotide sequence: TGTGCCAGCAGCTTAAGGGACAAAGGGGGTGCCAACACCGGGGAGCTGTTTTTT.

In this sample, this clonotype turned up many times. The rearrangement links TRBV30 to TRBJ1-2; D unresolved. The CDR3 extends over 14 amino acids. V was cut by 0 bases and J by 1 base, with 9 bases left in between. Germline CDR1 is GTSNPN and CDR2 is SVGIG (reference sequence). The CDR3 DNA is TGTGCCTGGAGTGTAAAGCGAGATAACTATGGCTACACCTTC. This gives the protein CAWSVKRDNYGYTF.

This clonotype has ten or more counts. The rearrangement joins TRBV14 to TRBJ2-5; D may correspond to TRBD1 or TRBD2 (5 bases each). This CDR3 has 15 amino acids. V lost 1 base and J lost 5, with 14 bases in between. Germline V gene sequence: CDR1 SGHDN, CDR2 FVKESK. CDR3 sequence reads: CASSQASGARETQYF. DNA of the CDR3: TGTGCCAGCAGCCAAGCGTCCGGGGCGCGGGAGACCCAGTACTTC.

V usage is TRBV5-1 and J usage is TRBJ2-5; 10 nucleotides agree with TRBD2. Germline CDR1 SGHRS, CDR2 YFSETQ. The junction had 8 bases not matched to a gene; V was cut back by 3 bases and J by 3 bases. This CDR3 is 16 amino acids long. CDR3 protein: CASSSRRTSGKETQYF. The CDR3, as DNA: TGCGCCAGCAGCTCCCGACGGACTAGCGGAAAAGAGACCCAGTACTTC.

Many counts were recorded for this clonotype. The chain employs TRBV7-3 and TRBJ2-2; D is unclear. The germline V and J ends were trimmed by 5 bases and 6 bases, with 7 bases remaining between them. This CDR3 comprises 12 residues. Germline V gene lookup returns CDR1 SGHTA and CDR2 FQGTGA. CDR3 DNA: TGTGCCAGCAGCCCCCTCTCCGGGGAGCTGTTTTTT. Translation: CASSPLSGELFF.

The V and J genes are TRBV11-2 and TRBJ2-2; 8 bases align to TRBD2. The V gene end was trimmed by 5 bases and the J gene end by 0 bases; junction bases not matched to a gene: 5. Per germline, CDR1 SGHAT and CDR2 FQNNGV. This CDR3 is 16 amino acids long. CDR3 amino acids: CASSDTGGANTGELFF. The CDR3 DNA follows: TGTGCCAGCAGCGATACCGGGGGGGCGAACACCGGGGAGCTGTTTTTT.

This clonotype appeared many times. The J gene is TRBJ1-1, the V gene TRBV19; no firm D call. The germline V gene has CDR1 LNHDA and CDR2 SQIVND (reference sequence). The CDR3 loop spans 12 amino acids. V was trimmed by 7 bases and J by 7 bases, leaving 13 bases between them. DNA for the CDR3: TGTGCCAGTACTACGAGGCAGGATGAAGCTTTCTTT. It encodes CASTTRQDEAFF.